Following are 29 T cell receptor beta chains from one sample sequenced in a study of T cell repertoires in cytomegalovirus infection. TCRdb re-called the reads through MiXCR, storing one row per CDR3 protein. The sample holds a few hundred thousand distinct CDR3 sequences, roughly 13% seen once. The source material was PBMCs. These receptors originate from a human donor in good health (CMV status not recorded). Some clones in this sample may be carry-over from other donors' samples.

This clonotype was seen repeatedly, ten times or more. The rearrangement links TRBV12-3 or TRBV12-4 to TRBJ1-2; 9 positions agree with TRBD1. After removal of 4 bases from V and 3 bases from J, the junction contained 12 bases not matched to a gene. The CDR3 consists of 17 residues. CDR3 residues: CASSSQTDRGLHYGYTF. The CDR3 region has the DNA TGTGCCAGCAGTTCCCAGACCGACAGGGGGTTGCACTATGGCTACACCTTC.

This rearrangement joins TRBV5-1 to TRBJ1-4, with D perhaps TRBD1 (5 bases). V shed 4 bases and J shed 5 bases, with 18 bases lying between them. There are 16 residues in the CDR3. CDR1 is SGHRS and CDR2 is YFSETQ in the germline V gene. The chain's CDR3 is CASSPPNGGSNEKLFF. The CDR3, as DNA: TGCGCCAGCAGCCCCCCGAATGGGGGATCGAATGAAAAACTGTTTTTT.

This clonotype was detected ten times or more. The chain joins TRBV7-2 to TRBJ1-5, with D tentatively TRBD1 (6 bases). This CDR3 comprises 13 residues. Between the trimmed V and J ends, which lost 5 bases and 9 bases, there was a span of 14 bases. The germline gives CDR1 SGHTA, CDR2 FQGNSA. The CDR3 sequence is CASSPDRTRPQHF. The CDR3 coding sequence is TGTGCCAGCAGCCCCGACAGGACCCGGCCCCAGCATTTT.

This chain joins TRBV20-1 and TRBJ1-2, with D possibly TRBD1 on 5 matching bases. This CDR3 has 12 residues. V shed 4 bases and J shed 5 bases, with 11 bases lying between them. The germline gives CDR1 DFQATT, CDR2 SNEGSKA (reference sequence). The CDR3 bases are TGCAGTGCTACCGGGACGGAGTATGGCTACACCTTC. Residues: CSATGTEYGYTF.

The sample holds one count of this clonotype. The J gene is TRBJ1-6, the V gene TRBV12-3 or TRBV12-4; a possible D gene is TRBD1 (6 bases). V gave up 3 bases and J gave up 10 bases, with 16 bases separating them. The CDR3 is 15 residues long. DNA for the CDR3: TGTGCCAGCAGTTTTGGTGACAGGAAGGGATCACCCCTCCACTTT. Translation: CASSFGDRKGSPLHF.

This clonotype was found many times. This chain connects TRBV7-2 to TRBJ2-6; TRBD1 agrees at 8 bases. The CDR3 has 17 amino acids. V shed 3 bases, J shed 2 bases, and the junction held 6 bases outside the gene matches. Germline CDR1 SGHTA, CDR2 FQGNSA. The CDR3 bases are TGTGCCAGCAGCTTTGGACAGGGTGGAGCTGGGGCCAACGTCCTGACTTTC. Amino acid sequence: CASSFGQGGAGANVLTF. The whole variable domain, remainder taken from reference TRBV7-2 and TRBJ2-6, is GAGVSQSPSNKVTEKGKDVELRCDPISGHTALYWYRQSLGQGLEFLIYFQGNSAPDKSGLPSDRFSAERTGGSVSTLTIQRTQQEDSAVYLCASSFGQGGAGANVLTFGAGSRLTVL.

This clonotype has at least ten counts. The chain has TRBV11-2 and TRBJ2-2; 7 nucleotides line up with TRBD2. The CDR3 runs to 16 residues. The germline gives CDR1 SGHAT, CDR2 FQNNGV. V was clipped by 1 base and J by 4 bases; unmatched bases: 6. The CDR3 sequence is CASSLVWTSATGELFF. CDR3 in DNA: TGTGCCAGCAGCTTAGTGTGGACTAGTGCCACCGGGGAGCTGTTTTTT. The whole variable domain, remainder taken from reference TRBV11-2 and TRBJ2-2, is EAGVAQSPRYKIIEKRQSVAFWCNPISGHATLYWYQQILGQGPKLLIQFQNNGVVDDSQLPKDRFSAERLKGVDSTLKIQPAKLEDSAVYLCASSLVWTSATGELFFGEGSRLTVL.

V is TRBV6-5 and J is TRBJ2-5, with TRBD2 matching over 8 bases. The length of the CDR3 is 16 residues. Per the germline V gene, CDR1 is MNHEY and CDR2 is SVGAGI. After removal of 4 bases from V and 1 base from J, the junction contained 8 bases not matched to a gene. CDR3: CASSSGSGGPQETQYF. The CDR3 DNA reads as TGTGCCAGCAGTTCAGGGAGCGGGGGCCCCCAAGAGACCCAGTACTTC.

This clonotype came up many times. The chain combines TRBV7-2 with TRBJ1-1; a possible D gene is TRBD1 (5 bases). The length of the CDR3 is 15 residues. CDR1 and CDR2 from the germline V gene are SGHTA and FQGNSA. Between the trimmed V and J ends, which lost 4 bases and 1 base, there was a span of 13 bases. CDR3 amino acids: CASSSQGRKNTEAFF. CDR3 sequence (DNA): TGTGCCAGCAGCTCTCAGGGACGGAAGAACACTGAAGCTTTCTTT. The whole variable domain, filled in from reference TRBV7-2 and TRBJ1-1, reads GAGVSQSPSNKVTEKGKDVELRCDPISGHTALYWYRQSLGQGLEFLIYFQGNSAPDKSGLPSDRFSAERTGGSVSTLTIQRTQQEDSAVYLCASSSQGRKNTEAFFGQGTRLTVV.

This chain joins TRBV14 and TRBJ2-1; D is undetermined. CDR1 is SGHDN and CDR2 is FVKESK in the germline V gene. V was trimmed by 1 base and J by 9 bases, leaving 10 bases between them. The CDR3 extends over 13 amino acids. CDR3 region: CASSQAPASEQFF. CDR3 bases: TGTGCCAGCAGCCAAGCCCCAGCCAGTGAGCAGTTCTTC.

This clonotype was picked up many times. J is TRBJ1-2 and V is TRBV20-1; weak D call: TRBD1 (6 bases). Germline-derived CDR1 and CDR2 are DFQATT and SNEGSKA (reference sequence). The V end lost 7 bases, the J end lost 8 bases, and 20 bases lay between the germline ends. CDR3 length: 13 residues. The CDR3 here is CSGERGGQRGYTF. The CDR3 DNA is TGCAGTGGAGAGAGGGGGGGCCAACGGGGCTACACCTTC.

This clonotype appeared a few times. The V gene is TRBV28, the J gene TRBJ2-7, with TRBD1 matching 10 bases. Trimming took 6 bases from V and 5 from J; bases not matched to a gene: 10. CDR1 MDHEN and CDR2 SYDVKM come from the germline V gene. The CDR3 is 15 residues long. The CDR3 loop is CASSPRDRGVNEQYF. CDR3 nucleotides: TGTGCCAGCAGCCCACGGGACAGGGGAGTCAACGAGCAGTACTTC.

The rearrangement uses TRBV20-1 and TRBJ2-3, with 13 bases fitting TRBD2. There are 17 residues in the CDR3. With 5 bases clipped from V and 3 bases from J, the junction kept 11 bases outside the gene matches. The germline V gene has CDR1 DFQATT and CDR2 SNEGSKA (reference sequence). CDR3 nucleotides: TGCAGTGCTGCCGGGACTAGCGGGATTCTATCAACAGATACGCAGTATTTT. Translation: CSAAGTSGILSTDTQYF.

The V and J genes are TRBV18 and TRBJ2-6, with 8 bases matching TRBD1. V lost 3 bases to trimming and J lost 3 bases; unmatched junction nucleotides: 13. Germline-derived CDR1 and CDR2 are KGHSH and LQKENI. This CDR3 region has 19 residues. CDR3 sequence: CASSPIGFQGAIGANVLTF. CDR3 nucleotide sequence: TGTGCCAGCTCACCGATTGGATTTCAGGGGGCAATTGGGGCCAACGTCCTGACTTTC.

The chain joins TRBV6-6 to TRBJ1-5, with 9 positions matching TRBD1. The V and J ends lost 0 bases and 5 bases, in that order; junction bases with no gene match: 8. The germline gives CDR1 MNHNY, CDR2 SVGAGI (reference sequence). The CDR3 has 17 amino acids. DNA of the CDR3: TGTGCCAGCAGTTACTCAGGGGACAGGGTCATTTATCAGCCCCAGCATTTT. Amino acid sequence: CASSYSGDRVIYQPQHF.

Only a few counts were recorded for this clonotype. The rearrangement joins TRBV20-1 to TRBJ2-6; D perhaps matches TRBD2 (6 bases). The germline gives CDR1 DFQATT, CDR2 SNEGSKA (reference sequence). The CDR3 loop spans 15 amino acids. Trimming pared 1 base from V and 2 bases from J, leaving 9 bases between. The CDR3 spells CSARVPGAGANVLTF. CDR3 bases: TGCAGTGCTAGAGTCCCGGGGGCTGGGGCCAACGTCCTGACTTTC.

This clonotype turned up a few times. The chain has TRBV10-3 and TRBJ1-2, with 9 bases matching TRBD1. The CDR3 length is 12 residues. CDR1 ENHRY and CDR2 SYGVKD come from the germline V gene. V lost 5 bases, J lost 6 bases, and 1 base stayed unmatched. CDR3: CAISRTGDGYTF. CDR3 DNA sequence: TGTGCCATCAGTCGGACAGGGGATGGCTACACCTTC.

The chain carries TRBV7-9 and TRBJ1-2, with TRBD1 matching over 8 bases. V dropped 5 bases and J dropped 4; count of bases not matched to a gene: 12. This CDR3 contains 16 residues. Germline loops: CDR1 SEHNR, CDR2 FQNEAQ (reference sequence). The CDR3: CASSPGARGLVYGYTF. Written as DNA, the CDR3 is TGTGCCAGCAGCCCAGGGGCCAGGGGGCTTGTCTATGGCTACACCTTC.

The chain is built from TRBV20-1 and TRBJ2-7, with TRBD1 matching over 8 bases. Germline CDR1 is DFQATT and CDR2 is SNEGSKA (reference sequence). V gave up 8 bases and J gave up 2 bases; unmatched junction bases: 5. The CDR3 covers 12 residues. The DNA of the CDR3 is TGCAGTACTCAGGGGGCCCCCTACGAGCAGTACTTC. This encodes CSTQGAPYEQYF.

The chain recombines TRBV28 with TRBJ2-2; 11 nucleotides align to TRBD1. Germline V gene sequence: CDR1 MDHEN, CDR2 SYDVKM. The CDR3 totals 16 residues. V lost 5 bases, J lost 6 bases, and 8 bases stayed unmatched. CDR3 region: CASSPPDRGLAGELFF. The DNA of the CDR3 is TGTGCCAGCAGTCCCCCGGACAGGGGGCTGGCCGGGGAGCTGTTTTTT.

The CDR3 sequence is CASSFVRGSLNEQFF. The CDR3, as DNA: TGTGCCAGCAGCTTTGTTCGCGGGAGTCTGAATGAGCAGTTCTTC. The V and J genes are TRBV5-4 and TRBJ2-1; TRBD2 agrees at 7 bases. This CDR3 has 15 residues. V lost 2 bases and J lost 7; bases outside the gene matches: 9. Germline CDR1 SGHNT, CDR2 YYREEE (reference sequence).

This clonotype has at least ten counts. The chain carries TRBV7-2 and TRBJ2-2, with D possibly being TRBD2 (6 bases). Trimming took off 0 bases at V and 8 bases at J, with 13 bases between the two ends. Germline values: CDR1 SGHTA, CDR2 FQGNSA. The CDR3 contains 15 residues. CDR3 sequence reads: CASSLAGGSRGELFF. CDR3 sequence (DNA): TGTGCCAGCAGCTTAGCGGGAGGATCAAGGGGGGAGCTGTTTTTT.

The V call is TRBV9, the J call TRBJ1-1; possible D gene TRBD1, 6 bases. The CDR3 spans 15 residues. V lost 0 bases to trimming and J lost 7 bases, with 16 bases between them. Germline values: CDR1 SGDLS, CDR2 YYNGEE. The CDR3 nucleotides are TGTGCCAGCAGCGTAGATGGGGCGGGGGACAATGAAGCTTTCTTT. Translation: CASSVDGAGDNEAFF.

This clonotype was recorded a few times. This chain connects TRBV5-5 to TRBJ1-5, with a weak D call TRBD1 (6 bases). V shed 1 base and J shed 2 bases, with 10 bases lying between them. This CDR3 region has 15 residues. Germline lookup yields CDR1 SGHKS and CDR2 YYEKEE (reference sequence). For the CDR3, the DNA is TGTGCCAGCAGCTTGACAGGGAGGCGCAATCAGCCCCAGCATTTT. This codes for CASSLTGRRNQPQHF.

This clonotype was observed at least ten times. This chain links TRBV7-2 with TRBJ2-7, with D possibly matching TRBD2 (7 bases). This CDR3 has 14 amino acids. In germline, CDR1 is SGHTA, CDR2 FQGNSA. Deletions cut 8 bases from V and 2 bases from J, with 16 bases between. The chain's CDR3 is CASAGGGGTYEQYF. Here the CDR3 DNA reads TGTGCCAGCGCTGGGGGCGGGGGAACCTACGAGCAGTACTTC.

This clonotype appeared many times. This chain links TRBV6-6 with TRBJ1-3; D not resolved. Germline V gene lookup returns CDR1 MNHNY and CDR2 SVGAGI (reference sequence). This CDR3 has 15 residues. The V end lost 0 bases, the J end lost 0 bases, and 6 bases lay between the germline ends. CDR3 coding DNA: TGTGCCAGCAGTTACTCTCTGGACTCTGGAAACACCATATATTTT. Translation gives CASSYSLDSGNTIYF.

The CDR3 DNA reads as TGCAGTGTTTCTCCGGGACAGCTGGGAGAGACCCAGTACTTC. Protein: CSVSPGQLGETQYF. V gene TRBV20-1 combines with J gene TRBJ2-5, with TRBD1 matching 7 bases. Per the germline V gene, CDR1 is DFQATT and CDR2 is SNEGSKA (reference sequence). J was trimmed by 4 bases and V by 7 bases; bases with no gene match: 12. The CDR3 totals 14 residues.

This clonotype was seen ten or more times. The chain joins TRBV7-2 to TRBJ1-2, with D hard to call. This CDR3 comprises 15 residues. Germline loops: CDR1 SGHTA, CDR2 FQGNSA. The ends were cut back, 0 bases at V and 4 bases at J, with 12 bases in the middle. This chain's CDR3 is CASSLAVERRYGYTF. CDR3 DNA sequence: TGTGCCAGCAGCTTAGCGGTTGAGAGACGCTATGGCTACACCTTC.

In its sample, this clonotype was seen many times. This chain connects TRBV28 to TRBJ2-7; TRBD1 aligns across 8 bases. Trimming at V came to 2 bases and at J to 0 bases, leaving 3 bases not matched to a gene. Germline values: CDR1 MDHEN, CDR2 SYDVKM. This CDR3 has 15 residues. The CDR3 DNA follows: TGTGCCAGCAGTTTACAGACAGGGGCCTCCTACGAGCAGTACTTC. This codes for CASSLQTGASYEQYF.